This T cell receptor (beta chain) was found in a study of control samples from healthy donors and cancer patients. Method: immunoSEQ multiplex PCR; TCRdb's copy keeps in-frame clones and lacks some. The sample lists about 150,000 clones; about nine tenths were seen once. The germline V gene has CDR1 LNHDA and CDR2 SQIVND (reference sequence). Deletions cut 1 base from V and 1 base from J, with 7 bases between. This CDR3 has 14 amino acids. Source material: blood. The chain couples TRBV19 to TRBJ1-1; D might be TRBD1 (5 bases). The TCR sequence derives from a man between 25 and 39 years old in good health. CDR3 sequence (DNA): TGTGCCAGTAGTATAGCAGGGTCGAACACTGAAGCTTTCTTT. Translating gives CASSIAGSNTEAFF.